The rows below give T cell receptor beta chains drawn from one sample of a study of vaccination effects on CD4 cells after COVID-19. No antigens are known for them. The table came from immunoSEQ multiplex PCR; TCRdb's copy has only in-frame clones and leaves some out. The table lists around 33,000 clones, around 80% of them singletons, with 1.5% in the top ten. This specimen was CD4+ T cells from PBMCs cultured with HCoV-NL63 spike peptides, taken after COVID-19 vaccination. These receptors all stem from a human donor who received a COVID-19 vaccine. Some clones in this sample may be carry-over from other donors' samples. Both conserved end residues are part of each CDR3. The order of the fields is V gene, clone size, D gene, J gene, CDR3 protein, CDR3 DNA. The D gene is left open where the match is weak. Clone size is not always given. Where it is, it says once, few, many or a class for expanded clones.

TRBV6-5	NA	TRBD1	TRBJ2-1	CASSPDRGNYNEQFF	TGTGCCAGCAGTCCCGACAGGGGGAACTACAATGAGCAGTTCTTC
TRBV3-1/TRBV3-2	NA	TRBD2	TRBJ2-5	CASSQGLAQETQYF	TGTGCCAGCAGCCAAGGACTAGCACAAGAGACCCAGTACTTC
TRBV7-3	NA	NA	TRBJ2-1	CASSLTSSHNEQFF	TGTGCCAGCAGCTTAACCTCGTCTCACAATGAGCAGTTCTTC
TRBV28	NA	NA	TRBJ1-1	CASRTNGGRGFTEAFF	TGTGCCAGCAGAACCAACGGGGGGAGGGGCTTCACTGAAGCTTTCTTT
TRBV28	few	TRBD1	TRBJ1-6	CASSLNRGHSPLHF	TGTGCCAGCAGTCTAAACAGGGGCCACTCACCCCTCCACTTT
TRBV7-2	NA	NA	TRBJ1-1	CASSLRGNTEAFF	TGTGCCAGCAGCTTACGGGGTAACACTGAAGCTTTCTTT
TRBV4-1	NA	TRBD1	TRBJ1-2	CASSHLPRDRGKSGDGYTF	TGCGCCAGCAGCCACCTACCCCGGGACAGGGGTAAGTCGGGGGATGGCTACACCTTC
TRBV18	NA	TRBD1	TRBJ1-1	CASSPQGTGNTEAFF	TGTGCCAGCTCACCCCAGGGGACAGGGAACACTGAAGCTTTCTTT
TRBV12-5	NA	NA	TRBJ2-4	CASGLSRQVGNIQYF	TGTGCTAGTGGTTTGTCCAGACAGGTAGGGAACATTCAGTACTTC
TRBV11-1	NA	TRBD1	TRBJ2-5	CASSTGGVGQETQYF	TGTGCCAGCAGTACAGGGGGCGTCGGGCAAGAGACCCAGTACTTC
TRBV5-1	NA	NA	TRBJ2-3	CASAGGGWYDTQYF	TGCGCCAGCGCCGGGGGAGGTTGGTACGATACGCAGTATTTT
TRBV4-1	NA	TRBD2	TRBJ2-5	CASRPGLTQETQYF	TGCGCCAGTCGCCCGGGACTAACACAAGAGACCCAGTACTTC
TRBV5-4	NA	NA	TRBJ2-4	CASSPDGAALGIQYF	TGTGCCAGCAGCCCTGACGGAGCGGCTTTGGGCATTCAGTACTTC
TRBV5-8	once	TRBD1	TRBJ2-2	CASSLDRGPNTGELFF	TGTGCCAGCAGCTTGGACAGGGGGCCGAACACCGGGGAGCTGTTTTTT
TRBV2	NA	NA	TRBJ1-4	CASSELEEEKLFF	TGTGCCAGCAGTGAATTAGAAGAAGAAAAACTGTTTTTT
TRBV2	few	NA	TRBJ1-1	CASSYTGSTEAFF	TGTGCCAGCAGTTATACAGGGAGCACTGAAGCTTTCTTT
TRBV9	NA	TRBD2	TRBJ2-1	CASSVGLAGGNEQFF	TGTGCCAGCAGCGTGGGACTAGCGGGGGGAAATGAGCAGTTCTTC
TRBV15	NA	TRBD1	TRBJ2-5	CATSSAHRDSKRYF	TGTGCCACCAGCAGCGCTCACCGGGACAGTAAACGGTACTTC
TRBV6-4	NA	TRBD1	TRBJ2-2	CASSLRGTNTGELFF	TGTGCCAGCAGTCTCAGGGGGACGAACACCGGGGAGCTGTTTTTT
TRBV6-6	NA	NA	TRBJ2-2	CASSYRGNTGELFF	TGTGCCAGCAGTTACAGGGGGAACACCGGGGAGCTGTTTTTT
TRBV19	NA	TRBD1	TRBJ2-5	CASSDRARETQYF	TGTGCCAGTTCAGACAGGGCCCGGGAGACCCAGTACTTC
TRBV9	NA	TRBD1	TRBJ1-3	CASSIGQGGDGNTIYF	TGTGCCAGCAGCATTGGACAGGGAGGTGATGGAAACACCATATATTTT
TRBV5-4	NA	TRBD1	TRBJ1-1	CASSLKGANTEAFF	TGTGCCAGCAGCTTGAAGGGGGCGAACACTGAAGCTTTCTTT
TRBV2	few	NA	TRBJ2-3	CASRAGEVPYF	TGTGCCAGCAGGGCTGGAGAGGTGCCGTATTTT
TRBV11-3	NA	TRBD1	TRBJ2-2	CASSWDSGGELFF	TGTGCCAGCAGCTGGGACAGCGGAGGGGAGCTGTTTTTT
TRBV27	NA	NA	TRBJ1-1	CASSQRGRRAFF	TGTGCCAGCAGCCAAAGGGGGAGGCGAGCTTTCTTT
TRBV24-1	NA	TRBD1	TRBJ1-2	CATSAGTGGWDGYTF	TGTGCCACCAGTGCCGGGACAGGGGGTTGGGATGGCTACACCTTC
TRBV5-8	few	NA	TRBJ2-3	CASPAGWGGGTTDTQYF	TGTGCCAGCCCAGCCGGGTGGGGAGGGGGGACCACAGATACGCAGTATTTT
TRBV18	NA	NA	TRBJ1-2	CASSPPGPKDYGYTF	TGTGCCAGCTCACCCCCCGGGCCCAAGGACTATGGCTACACCTTC
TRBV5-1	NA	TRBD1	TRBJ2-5	CASSLVPGQGMETQYF	TGCGCCAGCAGCTTGGTCCCGGGACAGGGTATGGAGACCCAGTACTTC
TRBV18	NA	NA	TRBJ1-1	CASSSDTSMNTEAFF	TGTGCCAGCTCATCGGACACTTCAATGAACACTGAAGCTTTCTTT
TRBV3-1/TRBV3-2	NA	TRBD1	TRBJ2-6	CASSGRPGQSFSGANVLTF	TGTGCCAGCAGCGGGAGACCGGGACAGTCCTTCTCTGGGGCCAACGTCCTGACTTTC
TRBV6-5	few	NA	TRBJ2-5	CASSYSETQYF	TGTGCCAGCAGTTACTCGGAGACCCAGTACTTC
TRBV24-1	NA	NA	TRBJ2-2	CATSVKGRVGELFF	TGTGCCACCAGTGTCAAAGGGCGGGTCGGGGAGCTGTTTTTT
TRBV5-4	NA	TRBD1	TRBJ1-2	CASSPQGGGGYTF	TGTGCCAGCAGCCCACAGGGGGGAGGAGGCTACACCTTC
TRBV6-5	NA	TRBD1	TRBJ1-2	CASSGRTGEYGYTF	TGTGCCAGCAGCGGAAGGACAGGGGAATATGGCTACACCTTC
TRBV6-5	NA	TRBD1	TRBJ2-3	CASIRTGGSTDTQYF	TGTGCCTCGATCAGGACAGGGGGAAGCACAGATACGCAGTATTTT
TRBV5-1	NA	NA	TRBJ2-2	CASSAGLPPAGELFF	TGCGCCAGCAGCGCGGGACTCCCCCCGGCCGGGGAGCTGTTTTTT
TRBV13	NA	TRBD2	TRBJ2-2	CASSFGGTTSGELFF	TGTGCCAGCAGCTTCGGGGGGACCACTTCCGGGGAGCTGTTTTTT
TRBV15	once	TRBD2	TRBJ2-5	CATSITLSGGDQETQYF	TGTGCCACCAGCATCACCCTTAGCGGGGGTGACCAAGAGACCCAGTACTTC
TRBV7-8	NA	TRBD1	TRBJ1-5	CASSLGRDRGNQPQHF	TGTGCCAGCAGCTTAGGCCGGGACAGGGGCAATCAGCCCCAGCATTTT
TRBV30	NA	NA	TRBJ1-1	CAWSQGGGTEAFF	TGTGCCTGGAGTCAAGGGGGAGGCACTGAAGCTTTCTTT
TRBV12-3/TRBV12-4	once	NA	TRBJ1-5	CASSQNGNQPQHF	TGTGCCAGCAGTCAAAATGGCAATCAGCCCCAGCATTTT
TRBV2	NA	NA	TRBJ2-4	CASSEAAKNIQYF	TGTGCCAGCAGTGAGGCGGCCAAAAACATTCAGTACTTC
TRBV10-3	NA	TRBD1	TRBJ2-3	CAISEPHSGTATDTQYF	TGTGCCATCAGTGAGCCCCATTCCGGGACAGCCACAGATACGCAGTATTTT
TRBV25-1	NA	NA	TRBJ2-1	CASSEYLDEQFF	TGTGCCAGCAGTGAATATTTAGATGAGCAGTTCTTC